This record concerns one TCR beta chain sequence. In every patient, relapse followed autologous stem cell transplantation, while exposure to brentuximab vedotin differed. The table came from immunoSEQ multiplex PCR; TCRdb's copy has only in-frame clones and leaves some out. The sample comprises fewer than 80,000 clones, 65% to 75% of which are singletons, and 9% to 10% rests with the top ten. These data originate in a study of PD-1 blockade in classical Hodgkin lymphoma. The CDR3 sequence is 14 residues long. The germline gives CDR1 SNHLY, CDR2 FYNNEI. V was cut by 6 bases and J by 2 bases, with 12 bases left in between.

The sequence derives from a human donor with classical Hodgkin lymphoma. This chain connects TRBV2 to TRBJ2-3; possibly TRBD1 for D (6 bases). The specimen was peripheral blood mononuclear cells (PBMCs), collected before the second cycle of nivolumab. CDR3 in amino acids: CASSNGQYTDTQYF. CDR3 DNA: TGTGCCAGCAGCAATGGACAGTACACAGATACGCAGTATTTT.